The next 27 T cell receptor beta chains were all read from a single sample in a study of T cell clones after liver transplantation. The assay was immunoSEQ multiplex PCR, and TCRdb's table has in-frame clones only and misses some. The table includes roughly 60,000 clones, about 71% detected once. The sample consisted of CD4+ T cells from blood, taken at the approximately 16-month timepoint. Receptors originate from a human patient who received a liver transplant. Some T cells may have come from the graft donor.

This clone was observed once. This sequence joins TRBV5-1 and TRBJ2-3, with 8 bases fitting TRBD1. There are 14 residues in the CDR3. V shed 4 bases, J shed 6 bases, and the junction held 7 bases outside the gene matches. In germline, CDR1 is SGHRS, CDR2 YFSETQ. The CDR3 nucleotides read TGCGCCAGCAGCCCAGGGGGCGTAGTGGATACGCAGTATTTT. Translation gives CASSPGGVVDTQYF.

J is TRBJ2-1 and V is TRBV19; D not resolved. The V and J ends lost 3 bases and 8 bases respectively, with 17 bases between them. The CDR3 covers 15 residues. CDR1 and CDR2 (germline): LNHDA, SQIVND (reference sequence). CDR3 protein: CASSIRRERGDEQFF. The DNA of the CDR3 is TGTGCCAGTAGTATCCGCCGAGAGCGAGGCGATGAGCAGTTCTTC.

The chain combines TRBV11-3 with TRBJ2-3; no clear D. Germline CDR1 SGHNT, CDR2 YENEEA. CDR3 length: 12 residues. V lost 1 base, J lost 6 bases, and 5 bases lay in between. The chain's CDR3 is CASSLVGDTQYF. CDR3 nucleotide sequence: TGTGCCAGCAGCTTAGTCGGCGATACGCAGTATTTT.

J is TRBJ2-3 and V is TRBV7-2; 8 nucleotides agree with TRBD2. CDR1 is SGHTA, CDR2 FQGNSA, per germline. Unmatched junction bases numbered 6, after V lost 3 bases and J lost 4 bases. The CDR3 runs to 15 residues. This CDR3 is CASSFRAGGSDTQYF. The CDR3 bases are TGTGCCAGCAGCTTTCGCGCGGGGGGATCAGATACGCAGTATTTT.

This clone turned up a few times. The chain couples TRBV15 to TRBJ2-5, with D possibly being TRBD2 (6 bases). V lost 5 bases, J lost 2 bases, and 21 bases lay in between. CDR3 length equals 17 residues. Germline CDR1 and CDR2: LNHNV and YYDKDF (reference sequence). CDR3: CATSAGVGGGRQETQYF. The CDR3 region has the DNA TGTGCCACCAGCGCCGGCGTTGGTGGGGGGAGACAAGAGACCCAGTACTTC.

This rearrangement joins TRBV30 to TRBJ2-1, with a weak D call TRBD2 (5 bases). Germline assignment: CDR1 GTSNPN and CDR2 SVGIG (reference sequence). Trimming took 0 bases from V and 6 from J, leaving 15 bases between them. CDR3 size: 15 residues. CDR3 bases: TGTGCCTGGAGTGTAGGGTATTCTAGCTCCAATGAGCAGTTCTTC. Its protein is CAWSVGYSSSNEQFF.

The V and J genes are TRBV18 and TRBJ2-7; D is unresolved. Germline lookup yields CDR1 KGHSH and CDR2 LQKENI. The V and J ends lost 3 bases and 0 bases respectively, with 12 bases between them. The CDR3 sequence is 15 residues long. CDR3 protein: CASSPPARRSYEQYF. The CDR3 DNA sequence: TGTGCCAGCTCACCGCCGGCACGGCGCTCCTACGAGCAGTACTTC.

The chain joins TRBV6-6 to TRBJ2-1; 10 bases are a match to TRBD1. The germline V gene has CDR1 MNHNY and CDR2 SVGAGI (reference sequence). CDR3 length equals 16 residues. With 0 bases clipped from V and 5 bases from J, the junction kept 4 bases outside the gene matches. The CDR3: CASSYSRQGANNEQFF. In DNA, the CDR3 is TGTGCCAGCAGTTACTCGCGACAGGGGGCCAACAATGAGCAGTTCTTC.

This clone was detected a few times. This chain links TRBV11-2 with TRBJ2-7; maybe TRBD1 (6 bases). In germline, CDR1 is SGHAT, CDR2 FQNNGV. This CDR3 spans 14 amino acids. Trimming removed 2 bases at V and 7 bases at J, with 15 bases between. CDR3 DNA: TGTGCCAGCAGCTTAACCTGGACAGTGAGGGAGCAGTACTTC. Amino acid sequence: CASSLTWTVREQYF.

The V call is TRBV21-1, the J call TRBJ2-1; the DNA was not compared with TRBD2, the D call given in the table. TRBV21-1 constitutes a pseudogene. This CDR3 comprises 15 residues. CDR3 loop: CASRRGENSYNEQFF. The CDR3 nucleotides are TGTGCCAGCAGGCGCGGGGAAAACTCCTACAATGAGCAGTTCTTC.

This clone was recorded only once. The V call is TRBV7-2, the J call TRBJ1-5, with a tentative D call TRBD1 (5 bases). Germline CDR1 SGHTA, CDR2 FQGNSA. V lost 8 bases to trimming and J lost 2 bases, with 13 bases between them. This CDR3 is 14 amino acids long. In DNA, the CDR3 is TGTGCCAGCCAAAAAGGGGTGGGCAATCAGCCCCAGCATTTT. Translated, it gives CASQKGVGNQPQHF.

On this clone: This may come from a read error, since a much larger clone is one base off. The V call is TRBV11-3, the J call TRBJ2-2; the D gene is possibly TRBD2 (7 bases). The germline V gene encodes CDR1 SGHNT and CDR2 YENEEA. Trimming removed 3 bases at V and 7 bases at J, with 18 bases between. The CDR3 sequence is 16 residues long. The CDR3: CASSLGSGGGGGELFF. The CDR3 coding sequence is TGTGCCAGCAGCTTGGGGTCCGGCGGGGGCGGCGGGGAGCTGTTTTTT.

V usage is TRBV2 and J usage is TRBJ1-3; D unclear. Trimming shortened V by 5 bases and J by 3 bases, and 14 bases separated the two germline ends. The CDR3 consists of 15 residues. CDR1 is SNHLY, CDR2 FYNNEI, per germline. DNA for the CDR3: TGTGCCAGCAGTCCCGGACTAAGCCTTGGAAACACCATATATTTT. Translation: CASSPGLSLGNTIYF.

This clone was seen more than once but under ten times. This chain joins TRBV7-2 and TRBJ2-1, with 9 nucleotides matching TRBD2. The CDR3 is 15 amino acids. From germline, CDR1 is SGHTA and CDR2 FQGNSA. The J segment lost 3 bases and the V segment lost 4 bases, leaving 4 bases of the junction unmatched. CDR3 sequence reads: CASSSTSGNYNEQFF. CDR3 coding DNA: TGTGCCAGCAGCTCGACTAGCGGAAACTACAATGAGCAGTTCTTC.

The rearrangement links TRBV4-1 to TRBJ2-4; D unclear. This CDR3 region has 15 residues. Deletions cut 0 bases from V and 6 bases from J, with 12 bases between. CDR1 and CDR2 from the germline V gene are MGHRA and YSYEKL. The CDR3 is CASSQDRARGNIQYF. The CDR3 bases are TGCGCCAGCAGCCAAGATAGGGCGCGCGGAAACATTCAGTACTTC.

As to this clone: A junction end diverges from the germline sequence, so it may reflect a read error. The chain couples TRBV7-7 to TRBJ2-1; possible D gene TRBD2, 5 bases. The CDR3 has 11 amino acids. Looked up from germline, CDR1 is SSHAT and CDR2 is FNYEAQ (reference sequence). The CDR3 loop is CASSSGDEQFF. In DNA, the CDR3 is TGTGCTAGCAGCTCCGGGGATGAGCAGTTCTTC.

This rearrangement joins TRBV6-1 to TRBJ2-5, with D perhaps TRBD2 (6 bases). The CDR3 is made up of 16 amino acids. The germline V gene encodes CDR1 MNHNS and CDR2 SASEGT. V lost 0 bases and J 5 bases, leaving 16 bases between the germline ends. CDR3 nucleotides: TGTGCCAGCAGTGAAGCGCTTCGAGGGGACTTGGAGACCCAGTACTTC. Translating gives CASSEALRGDLETQYF.

This sequence joins TRBV6-1 and TRBJ2-3; no reliable D call. The V gene's germline CDR1 is MNHNS and CDR2 SASEGT. Deletions cut 3 bases from V and 5 bases from J, with 6 bases between. This CDR3 comprises 12 residues. CDR3 DNA sequence: TGTGCCAGCAGTGATTCCCGAGATACGCAGTATTTT. Translating it yields CASSDSRDTQYF.

CDR3 protein: CASSRQGINGNTIYF. The CDR3 region has the DNA TGTGCCAGCAGCCGACAGGGAATAAATGGAAACACCATATATTTT. The V call is TRBV13, the J call TRBJ1-3; 7 nucleotides line up with TRBD1. The CDR3 spans 15 residues. The trim removed 5 bases at V and 3 bases at J, leaving 7 bases unmatched. Germline V CDR1 and CDR2: PRHDT, FYEKMQ (reference sequence).

About this clone: One end of the junction varies from germline; a read error may be responsible. This chain connects TRBV7-2 to TRBJ1-3, with D maybe TRBD1 (5 bases). CDR1 is SGHTA, CDR2 FQGNSA, per germline. This CDR3 is built from 15 residues. The CDR3 sequence: CASSLSVEIAGKLNF. CDR3 bases: TGTGCCAGCAGCTTGAGCGTAGAAATTGCAGGGAAACTTAATTTT. The variable domain in full, with the rest retrieved from reference TRBV7-2 and TRBJ1-3, is GAGVSQSPSNKVTEKGKDVELRCDPISGHTALYWYRQSLGQGLEFLIYFQGNSAPDKSGLPSDRFSAERTGGSVSTLTIQRTQQEDSAVYLCASSLSVEIAGKLNFGEGSWLTVV.

The chain is built from TRBV11-2 and TRBJ2-2; 10 positions match TRBD2. The germline gives CDR1 SGHAT, CDR2 FQNNGV. The CDR3 contains 16 residues. V was clipped by 3 bases and J by 4 bases; unmatched bases: 5. CDR3 in DNA: TGTGCCAGCAGCTTTTATGAGCGGGGGGGCACCGGGGAGCTGTTTTTT. Its protein product is CASSFYERGGTGELFF.

The chain combines TRBV2 with TRBJ2-5, with 8 nucleotides matching TRBD2. The V gene's germline CDR1 is SNHLY and CDR2 FYNNEI. CDR3 length: 13 residues. With 8 bases clipped from V and 4 bases from J, the junction kept 6 bases outside the gene matches. The DNA of the CDR3 is TGTGCCAGCGCCCTAGCGGGTCTAGAGACCCAGTACTTC. Translation gives CASALAGLETQYF.

The chain employs TRBV30 and TRBJ2-2, with D possibly matching TRBD1 (6 bases). The V and J ends lost 0 bases and 5 bases respectively, with 13 bases between them. This CDR3 has 15 amino acids. Germline V gene data show CDR1 as GTSNPN and CDR2 as SVGIG (reference sequence). The CDR3 loop is CAWSVTGRWTGELFF. CDR3 coding DNA: TGTGCCTGGAGTGTTACAGGGCGGTGGACCGGGGAGCTGTTTTTT. The full variable domain, with the rest looked up from reference TRBV30 and TRBJ2-2, is SQTIHQWPATLVQPVGSPLSLECTVEGTSNPNLYWYRQAAGRGLQLLFYSVGIGQISSEVPQNLSASRPQDRQFILSSKKLLLSDSGFYLCAWSVTGRWTGELFFGEGSRLTVL.

This chain connects TRBV10-2 to TRBJ2-3; TRBD2 agrees at 10 bases. The CDR3 runs to 13 residues. J lost 3 bases, V lost 10 bases, and 4 bases had no gene match. Germline V lookup: CDR1 WSHSY, CDR2 SAAADI. CDR3 protein: CATQRGGTDTQYF. The CDR3 region has the DNA TGCGCCACGCAGCGGGGGGGGACAGATACGCAGTATTTT.

The V call is TRBV27, the J call TRBJ1-5, with 8 bases that match TRBD1. The CDR3 length is 14 residues. J was trimmed by 7 bases and V by 3 bases; bases with no gene match: 5. CDR1 is MNHEY, CDR2 SMNVEV, per germline (reference sequence). This CDR3 reads CASSFQGAVQPQHF. The CDR3 DNA is TGTGCCAGCAGTTTCCAGGGGGCAGTCCAGCCCCAGCATTTT.

This clone appeared a few times. The V call is TRBV6-6, the J call TRBJ1-4, with D unclear. V lost 5 bases and J 4 bases, leaving 11 bases between the germline ends. The CDR3 spans 14 residues. Germline V lookup: CDR1 MNHNY, CDR2 SVGAGI (reference sequence). The CDR3 DNA reads as TGTGCCAGCAGTCCAGACCTCATTAATGAAAAACTGTTTTTT. Protein sequence: CASSPDLINEKLFF.

V usage is TRBV6-5 and J usage is TRBJ1-2; TRBD1 might be the D (6 bases). Germline V CDR1 and CDR2: MNHEY, SVGAGI. Trimming took 4 bases from V and 2 from J, leaving 8 bases between them. The CDR3 runs to 13 residues. The CDR3 nucleotides read TGTGCCAGCAGTTTCGGGACAAACTATGGCTACACCTTC. Residues: CASSFGTNYGYTF.